Listed below are T cell receptor beta chains from one sample, sequenced in a study of blood T cell repertoires in COVID-19. The repertoire was sequenced with immunoSEQ multiplex PCR; TCRdb's copy has only in-frame clones and lacks some. The sample consists of about 220,000 clones, 80% to 90% of them appearing once. Sequenced sample: PBMCs or T cells enriched from blood (not recorded which). These TCRs come from a woman aged 18-29 years in a cohort exposed to, infected with or recovered from COVID-19 (not recorded which). CDR3s include the opening cysteine and the closing phenylalanine or tryptophan. The order of the fields is D gene, J gene, V gene, clone size, CDR3 protein, CDR3 DNA. The D gene is left open where the match is weak. Where a row states a size, it is once, few, many or the class of an expanded clone; other rows omit it.

d_gene: NA
j_gene: TRBJ1-2
v_gene: TRBV11-2
abundance: NA
CDR3aa: CASSTPSFRGYTF
CDR3nt: TGTGCCAGCAGCACCCCCAGTTTCCGTGGCTACACCTTC

d_gene: NA
j_gene: TRBJ1-2
v_gene: TRBV5-6
abundance: NA
CDR3aa: CASSTGRGPGRFYGYTF
CDR3nt: TGTGCCAGCAGCACCGGGCGGGGCCCGGGGAGGTTTTATGGCTACACCTTC

d_gene: TRBD1
j_gene: TRBJ1-2
v_gene: TRBV11-2
abundance: NA
CDR3aa: CASSSGMGQIYGYTF
CDR3nt: TGTGCCAGCAGCTCAGGGATGGGACAGATTTATGGCTACACCTTC

d_gene: NA
j_gene: TRBJ1-2
v_gene: TRBV5-4
abundance: NA
CDR3aa: CASSFGYGYTF
CDR3nt: TGTGCCAGCAGCTTCGGTTATGGCTACACCTTC

d_gene: NA
j_gene: TRBJ1-1
v_gene: TRBV5-1
abundance: NA
CDR3aa: CASSLGRGGMNTEAFF
CDR3nt: TGCGCCAGCAGCTTGGGTCGGGGAGGGATGAACACTGAAGCTTTCTTT

d_gene: NA
j_gene: TRBJ1-2
v_gene: TRBV12-3/TRBV12-4
abundance: few
CDR3aa: CASSLQTNYGYTF
CDR3nt: TGTGCCAGCAGTTTACAGACAAACTATGGCTACACCTTC

d_gene: NA
j_gene: TRBJ1-5
v_gene: TRBV18
abundance: few
CDR3aa: CASSPGAAMGAPQHF
CDR3nt: TGTGCCAGCTCACCTGGGGCAGCTATGGGGGCCCCCCAGCATTTT

d_gene: NA
j_gene: TRBJ2-1
v_gene: TRBV24-1
abundance: NA
CDR3aa: CATSGGDSEYNEQFF
CDR3nt: TGTGCCACCAGTGGCGGGGACAGCGAATACAATGAGCAGTTCTTC

d_gene: TRBD2
j_gene: TRBJ2-7
v_gene: TRBV7-9
abundance: NA
CDR3aa: CASSLASGGRDEQYF
CDR3nt: TGTGCCAGCAGCTTAGCTAGCGGGGGAAGAGACGAGCAGTACTTC

d_gene: NA
j_gene: TRBJ1-6
v_gene: TRBV19
abundance: NA
CDR3aa: CASSMETGWGYNSPLHF
CDR3nt: TGTGCCAGTAGTATGGAAACAGGGTGGGGGTATAATTCACCCCTCCACTTT

d_gene: TRBD1
j_gene: TRBJ2-7
v_gene: TRBV10-3
abundance: NA
CDR3aa: CAISDSGTVSYEQYF
CDR3nt: TGTGCCATCAGTGATTCCGGGACAGTCTCCTACGAGCAGTACTTC

d_gene: NA
j_gene: TRBJ2-7
v_gene: TRBV5-1
abundance: NA
CDR3aa: CASSPGTLGVEQYF
CDR3nt: TGCGCCAGCAGCCCCGGGACTTTGGGGGTCGAGCAGTACTTC

d_gene: NA
j_gene: TRBJ2-2
v_gene: TRBV7-9
abundance: NA
CDR3aa: CASSLNEPTGELFF
CDR3nt: TGTGCCAGCAGCCTCAATGAGCCTACCGGGGAGCTGTTTTTT

d_gene: NA
j_gene: TRBJ1-2
v_gene: TRBV27
abundance: NA
CDR3aa: CASSLDQGDYGYTF
CDR3nt: TGTGCCAGCAGTTTAGACCAGGGCGACTATGGCTACACCTTC

d_gene: TRBD1
j_gene: TRBJ1-1
v_gene: TRBV19
abundance: NA
CDR3aa: CASSGHRDRGNTEAFF
CDR3nt: TGTGCCAGTAGTGGTCACCGGGACAGGGGCAACACTGAAGCTTTCTTT

d_gene: TRBD1
j_gene: TRBJ2-2
v_gene: TRBV10-3
abundance: NA
CDR3aa: CAISASLDRGRAGELFF
CDR3nt: TGTGCCATCAGTGCCTCCCTCGACAGGGGGCGAGCCGGGGAGCTGTTTTTT

d_gene: NA
j_gene: TRBJ1-5
v_gene: TRBV19
abundance: NA
CDR3aa: CASRMVGAGMDQPQHF
CDR3nt: TGTGCCAGTAGGATGGTGGGGGCGGGTATGGATCAGCCCCAGCATTTT

d_gene: NA
j_gene: TRBJ2-1
v_gene: TRBV4-1
abundance: NA
CDR3aa: CASSQDFAFSSYNEQFF
CDR3nt: TGCGCCAGCAGCCAAGATTTCGCTTTCAGCTCCTACAATGAGCAGTTCTTC

d_gene: NA
j_gene: TRBJ1-4
v_gene: TRBV28
abundance: NA
CDR3aa: CASSGAYEKLFF
CDR3nt: TGTGCCAGCAGTGGGGCGTATGAAAAACTGTTTTTT

d_gene: NA
j_gene: TRBJ2-7
v_gene: TRBV28
abundance: NA
CDR3aa: CASSSTRGSYEQYF
CDR3nt: TGTGCCAGCAGTTCGACCAGGGGTAGCTACGAGCAGTACTTC

d_gene: NA
j_gene: TRBJ1-5
v_gene: TRBV7-8
abundance: once
CDR3aa: CASSLEGFISNQPQHF
CDR3nt: TGTGCCAGCAGCTTGGAGGGATTTATTAGCAATCAGCCCCAGCATTTT

d_gene: TRBD1
j_gene: TRBJ1-2
v_gene: TRBV4-1
abundance: NA
CDR3aa: CASSQDTQGANYGYTF
CDR3nt: TGCGCCAGCAGCCAAGATACCCAGGGGGCGAACTATGGCTACACCTTC

d_gene: TRBD2
j_gene: TRBJ2-5
v_gene: TRBV5-1
abundance: NA
CDR3aa: CASSATGLAGSETQYF
CDR3nt: TGCGCCAGCAGCGCGACGGGACTAGCGGGTTCAGAGACCCAGTACTTC

d_gene: TRBD1
j_gene: TRBJ1-5
v_gene: TRBV19
abundance: NA
CDR3aa: CASADRRGVQPQHF
CDR3nt: TGTGCCAGTGCGGACAGGAGAGGGGTTCAGCCCCAGCATTTT

d_gene: NA
j_gene: TRBJ2-5
v_gene: TRBV19
abundance: NA
CDR3aa: CASSISQLVGTQYF
CDR3nt: TGTGCCAGTAGTATTTCCCAACTGGTCGGGACCCAGTACTTC

d_gene: NA
j_gene: TRBJ1-4
v_gene: TRBV19
abundance: NA
CDR3aa: CASSVDSATNEKLFF
CDR3nt: TGTGCCAGTAGTGTTGACAGTGCAACTAATGAAAAACTGTTTTTT

d_gene: NA
j_gene: TRBJ1-2
v_gene: TRBV3-1/TRBV3-2
abundance: NA
CDR3aa: CASSREANYGYTF
CDR3nt: TGTGCCAGCAGCCGGGAGGCTAACTATGGCTACACCTTC

d_gene: NA
j_gene: TRBJ2-2
v_gene: TRBV5-1
abundance: NA
CDR3aa: CASSLGPAGTGELFF
CDR3nt: TGCGCCAGCAGCTTGGGACCAGCCGGGACCGGGGAGCTGTTTTTT

d_gene: NA
j_gene: TRBJ1-1
v_gene: TRBV19
abundance: once
CDR3aa: CAEPPVCGLTEAFF
CDR3nt: TGTGCGGAACCCCCTGTATGCGGCCTCACTGAAGCTTTCTTT

d_gene: NA
j_gene: TRBJ1-5
v_gene: TRBV5-8
abundance: NA
CDR3aa: CASSLGRYSNQPQHF
CDR3nt: TGTGCCAGCAGCTTGGGTCGCTATAGCAATCAGCCCCAGCATTTT

d_gene: NA
j_gene: TRBJ1-3
v_gene: TRBV5-1
abundance: once
CDR3aa: CASSLDSSGNTIYF
CDR3nt: TGCGCCAGCAGCTTGGACAGCTCTGGAAACACCATATATTTT